This T cell receptor beta chain was observed in a study of shared clonotypes between healthy human individuals. Some clones are missing from TCRdb's copy, which holds only in-frame ones; the method was immunoSEQ multiplex PCR. This table holds millions of clones, around 95% found once. This clone was counted between two and nine times. What was sequenced was naive CD4+ T cells sorted from blood. Described subset: CD45RA+ positively selected. The sequence was collected from a man between 18 and 35 years old in good health.

The CDR3 DNA follows: TGTGCCAGCTCACCGTCTCACCAGGGCGATCAGCCCCAGCATTTT. Its translation is CASSPSHQGDQPQHF. The V and J genes are TRBV18 and TRBJ1-5, with a tentative D call TRBD1 (5 bases). The length of the CDR3 is 15 residues. The V gene lost 3 bases and the J gene lost 5 bases, with 14 bases spanning the gap. Germline lookup yields CDR1 KGHSH and CDR2 LQKENI.